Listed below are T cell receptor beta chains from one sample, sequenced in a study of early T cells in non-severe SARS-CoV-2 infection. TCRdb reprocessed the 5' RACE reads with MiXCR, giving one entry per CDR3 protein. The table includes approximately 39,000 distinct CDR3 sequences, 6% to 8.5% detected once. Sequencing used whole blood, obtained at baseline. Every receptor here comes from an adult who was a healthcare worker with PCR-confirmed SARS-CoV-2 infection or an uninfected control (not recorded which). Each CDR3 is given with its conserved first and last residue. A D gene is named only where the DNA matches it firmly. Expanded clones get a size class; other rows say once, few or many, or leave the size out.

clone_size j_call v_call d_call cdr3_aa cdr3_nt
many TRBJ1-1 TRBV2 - CASSEISLEAFF TGTGCCAGCAGCGAGATCAGTCTTGAAGCTTTCTTT
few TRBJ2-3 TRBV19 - CASSIRQGTDTQYF TGTGCCAGTAGTATACGACAAGGCACAGATACGCAGTATTTT
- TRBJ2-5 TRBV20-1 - CSARDQFNQETQYF TGCAGTGCTAGAGATCAGTTCAATCAAGAGACCCAGTACTTC
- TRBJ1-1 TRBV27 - CASSLSSSWNTEAFF TGTGCCAGCAGTTTATCGAGTAGTTGGAACACTGAAGCTTTCTTT
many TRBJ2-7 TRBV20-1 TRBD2 CSARPGTSAYEQYF TGCAGTGCTAGACCCGGGACTAGCGCCTACGAGCAGTACTTC
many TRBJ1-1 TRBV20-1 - CSARATGRTEAFF TGCAGTGCCCGCGCTACGGGGCGCACTGAAGCTTTCTTT
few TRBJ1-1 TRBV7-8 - CASSLPTGPPTEAFF TGTGCCAGCAGCTTACCTACAGGGCCCCCCACTGAAGCTTTCTTT
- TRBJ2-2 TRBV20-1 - CSARMGNTGELFF TGCAGTGCTAGGATGGGGAACACCGGGGAGCTGTTTTTT
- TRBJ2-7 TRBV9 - CASSRTSGVRSYEQYF TGTGCCAGCAGCCGCACCTCAGGGGTGAGGTCCTACGAGCAGTACTTC
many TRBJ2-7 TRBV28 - CASSFRAYEQYF TGTGCCAGCAGTTTCCGGGCCTACGAGCAGTACTTC
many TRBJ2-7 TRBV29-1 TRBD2 CSVVGGSPYEQYF TGCAGCGTTGTGGGCGGGAGTCCCTACGAGCAGTACTTC
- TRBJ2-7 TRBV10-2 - CASSELQGTRYEQYF TGCGCCAGCAGTGAGTTGCAGGGGACCCGCTACGAGCAGTACTTC
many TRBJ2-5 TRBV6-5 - CASTPVGRPTKSQYF TGTGCCAGCACCCCTGTTGGGAGGCCCACTAAGTCCCAGTACTTC
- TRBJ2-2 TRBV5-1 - CASSFSGDITGELFF TGCGCCAGCAGCTTTTCGGGGGACATCACCGGGGAGCTGTTTTTT
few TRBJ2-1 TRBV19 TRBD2 CASISGRAPNEQFF TGTGCCAGTATTAGCGGGAGGGCCCCCAATGAGCAGTTCTTC
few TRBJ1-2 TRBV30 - CAWSLGRTNYGYTF TGTGCCTGGAGTTTGGGGCGCACTAACTATGGCTACACCTTC
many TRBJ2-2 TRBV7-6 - CASSLVASSGGELFF TGTGCCAGCAGCTTAGTGGCTAGCTCCGGCGGGGAGCTGTTTTTT
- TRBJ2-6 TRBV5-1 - CASSFQGTSGANVLTF TGCGCCAGCAGCTTCCAGGGCACCTCTGGGGCCAACGTCCTGACTTTC
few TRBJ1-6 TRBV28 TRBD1 CASSSPSTGVNSPLHF TGTGCCAGCAGTTCCCCCTCGACAGGGGTCAATTCACCCCTCCACTTT
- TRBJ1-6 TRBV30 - CAWRSTGLSSPLHF TGTGCCTGGAGGTCCACGGGTTTGTCTTCACCCCTCCACTTT
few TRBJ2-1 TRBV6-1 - CASQTGYNEQFF TGTGCCAGTCAAACGGGCTACAATGAGCAGTTCTTC
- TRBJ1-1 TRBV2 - CASSVRGGTEAFF TGTGCCAGCAGTGTCAGGGGAGGAACTGAAGCTTTCTTT
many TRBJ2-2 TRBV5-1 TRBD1 CASSPPGTANTGELFF TGCGCCAGCAGCCCCCCCGGGACAGCGAACACCGGGGAGCTGTTTTTT
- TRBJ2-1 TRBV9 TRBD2 CASSVFGRYNEQFF TGTGCCAGCAGCGTATTCGGGAGGTACAATGAGCAGTTCTTC
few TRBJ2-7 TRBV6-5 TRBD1 CASGFRGKDAEQYF TGTGCCAGCGGGTTCAGGGGGAAGGATGCCGAGCAGTACTTC
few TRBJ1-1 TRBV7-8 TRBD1 CASSPGQGVGNTEAFF TGTGCCAGCAGCCCGGGACAGGGGGTAGGAAACACTGAAGCTTTCTTT
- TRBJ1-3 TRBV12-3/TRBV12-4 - CASSFFGGSGNTIYF TGTGCCAGCAGTTTTTTCGGAGGCTCTGGAAACACCATATATTTT
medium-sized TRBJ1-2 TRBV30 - CAWVRDYQDYGYTF TGTGCCTGGGTCCGGGACTATCAAGATTATGGCTACACCTTC
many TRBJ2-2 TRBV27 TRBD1 CASSLKPRTGTAGELFF TGTGCCAGCAGTTTAAAACCCCGGACAGGGACAGCCGGGGAGCTGTTTTTT
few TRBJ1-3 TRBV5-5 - CASSFEGDSGNTIYF TGTGCCAGCAGCTTTGAGGGAGACTCTGGAAACACCATATATTTT
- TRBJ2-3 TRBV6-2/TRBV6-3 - CASIGPYTQYF TGTGCCAGCATTGGACCCTATACGCAGTATTTT
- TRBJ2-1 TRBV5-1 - CASSSGQPYNEQFF TGCGCCAGCAGCAGTGGACAGCCTTACAATGAGCAGTTCTTC
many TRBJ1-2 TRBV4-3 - CASSQVLGGGLDGYTF TGCGCCAGCAGCCAAGTGTTGGGCGGGGGACTGGATGGCTACACCTTC
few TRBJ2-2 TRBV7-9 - CASSWGDSRRAGELFF TGTGCCAGCAGCTGGGGGGACTCCAGGAGGGCCGGGGAGCTGTTTTTT
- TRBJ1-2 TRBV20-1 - CSAAPGRYGYTF TGCAGTGCTGCCCCAGGACGATATGGCTACACCTTC